This T cell receptor (beta chain) stems from a study of cytomegalovirus exposure and HLA in healthy donors. Study-wide results and limits: When the data were analyzed later, several of the most significant clusters appeared to be linked to common viral pathogens.

CDR3 length: 13 residues. The V gene lost 1 base and the J gene lost 8 bases, with 9 bases spanning the gap. CDR1 and CDR2 from the germline V gene are SGHAT and FQNNGV. PCR used 60 Vbeta primers and 13 Jbeta primers. Sequencing used immunoSEQ multiplex PCR; TCRdb keeps in-frame clones, though not all of them. In the table there are about 93,000 clones, less than 80% of which are singletons. The donors, nominally healthy at sampling, likely had unrecorded immune exposures. A note on this clone: The antigen remains undetermined.

Sequences were obtained from PBMCs. The sequence came from a boy aged 5-17 years in good health and CMV-seropositive. The chain has TRBV11-2 and TRBJ2-1, with D unclear. In DNA form, the CDR3 reads TGTGCCAGCAGCTTAGTAGTCGCGGATGAGCAGTTCTTC. As protein: CASSLVVADEQFF.